A single sample gave rise to the 18 T cell receptor beta chains below, sequenced in a study of regulatory T cells in long-lasting Graves disease (dated by TCRdb to the early 2020s). Taken with the paper, the label for time point translates to: newly diagnosed GD, antithyroid drugs for less than 3 months. RNA was extracted from PBMCs in TRIzol for both TCR sequencing and RNA sequencing. Receptors were amplified or captured by multiplex PCR. Sequencing relied on an Illumina HiSeq 4000. To build TCR beta libraries, CDR3 regions were amplified by Arm-PCR using iRepertoire HTBI primers. TCRdb trimmed public reads at Q25 via fastp, called clones via MiXCR and kept in-frame beta chains. Every CDR3 protein is listed once, alongside the most common genes and DNA of its rows. The sample table lists a few hundred thousand distinct CDR3 sequences, 14% of them with a count of one. The leading ten clones occupy approximately 17% of the sample.

This same sample was also part of a study on T cells in Graves' hyperthyroidism and ophthalmopathy.

The sample was peripheral blood mononuclear cells (PBMCs), taken at new diagnosis, from a patient treated with antithyroid drugs. The receptors here all came from a woman between 45 and 65 years old with Graves disease. Donor details come from another sample of the same person, matched by shared clones.

The table lists this clonotype with a few counts. V and J are TRBV9 and TRBJ2-3, with a possible D match to TRBD1 (5 bases). Trimming shortened V by 0 bases and J by 6 bases, and 14 bases separated the two germline ends. Germline V gene data show CDR1 as SGDLS and CDR2 as YYNGEE. This CDR3 has 15 residues. CDR3 sequence reads: CASSVGWGSRDTQYF. As DNA, the CDR3 is TGTGCCAGCAGCGTAGGCTGGGGCTCGCGGGATACGCAGTATTTT.

This clonotype was picked up a small number of times. The chain couples TRBV7-4 to TRBJ1-4; 9 nucleotides match TRBD1. Germline V lookup: CDR1 SGHVT, CDR2 SQSDAQ. CDR3 size: 15 residues. With V trimmed by 5 bases and J by 8 bases, 9 bases remained unmatched. In DNA form, the CDR3 reads TGTGCCAGCAGCGTCACAGGGGGCGCGGGGGAAAAACTGTTTTTT. Its translation is CASSVTGGAGEKLFF.

This clonotype appeared many times. The genes are TRBV9 and TRBJ2-1, with TRBD2 matching over 8 bases. Trimming cost V 4 bases and J 2 bases; bases outside gene matches: 8. Germline V gives CDR1 SGDLS, CDR2 YYNGEE. CDR3 size: 16 residues. CDR3 in DNA: TGTGCCAGCAGCCCCCCGGGTAGCGGGACCTACAATGAGCAGTTCTTC. Protein: CASSPPGSGTYNEQFF.

This clonotype was detected a few times. Just one base apart from a much larger clone, this may be a read error. This rearrangement joins TRBV11-2 to TRBJ2-1, with D possibly being TRBD2 (6 bases). The CDR3 extends over 14 amino acids. Germline V lookup: CDR1 SGHAT, CDR2 FQNNGV. The CDR3 DNA follows: TGTGCCAGCAGCTTGATGACTAGTACCCATGAGCAGTCCTTC. Its translation: CASSLMTSTHEQSF.

This clonotype was detected ten times or more. V is TRBV6-1 and J is TRBJ1-1, with 7 positions matching TRBD1. Germline assignment: CDR1 MNHNS and CDR2 SASEGT. The CDR3 totals 13 residues. V lost 3 bases and J lost 8; bases outside the gene matches: 6. The CDR3, as DNA: TGTGCCAGCAGTGAGAGACAGGGTTTGGAAGCTTTCTTT. It specifies CASSERQGLEAFF.

This clonotype was seen ten or more times. The chain has TRBV7-9 and TRBJ2-1; 14 nucleotides align to TRBD2. The CDR3 has 15 residues. Germline V CDR1 and CDR2: SEHNR, FQNEAQ (reference sequence). After removal of 6 bases from V and 10 bases from J, the junction contained 8 bases not matched to a gene. CDR3 DNA sequence: TGTGCCAGCAGTTGGGGACTAGCGGGAGTTCGGGAGCAGTTCTTC. It specifies CASSWGLAGVREQFF.

This clonotype came up a few times. It may be a read error: a sequence one base away is much more abundant. This chain joins TRBV5-4 and TRBJ1-1, with TRBD1 identical over 9 bases. The CDR3 covers 14 residues. Germline V lookup: CDR1 SGHNT, CDR2 YYREEE (reference sequence). CDR3 nucleotide sequence: TGTGCCAGCAGCCGGGACAGGGCGAACACTGACGCTTTCTTT. This sequence encodes CASSRDRANTDAFF. Combining the CDR3 with reference TRBV5-4 and TRBJ1-1 gives the whole variable domain ETGVTQSPTHLIKTRGQQVTLRCSSQSGHNTVSWYQQALGQGPQFIFQYYREEENGRGNFPPRFSGLQFPNYSSELNVNALELDDSALYLCASSRDRANTDAFFGQGTRLTVV.

This chain uses TRBV30 with TRBJ2-5, with 10 bases identical to TRBD1. Germline CDR1 and CDR2: GTSNPN and SVGIG (reference sequence). V lost 0 bases and J lost 9; bases outside the gene matches: 7. The CDR3 has 14 residues. This CDR3 is CAWSVGTGAEAQYF. DNA for the CDR3: TGTGCCTGGAGTGTAGGGACAGGGGCCGAGGCCCAGTACTTC.

Ten or more counts support this clonotype. The chain combines TRBV9 with TRBJ1-5, with a possible D match to TRBD1 (5 bases). CDR1 SGDLS and CDR2 YYNGEE come from the germline V gene. Trimming left V 0 bases short and J 6 bases short, with 7 bases between. The CDR3 is 13 amino acids. The CDR3 loop is CASSVGGVQPQHF. CDR3 bases: TGTGCCAGCAGCGTAGGGGGGGTTCAGCCCCAGCATTTT.

This clonotype was detected many times. This chain connects TRBV5-8 to TRBJ2-7; no firm D call. The CDR3 consists of 13 residues. Trimming cost V 1 base and J 2 bases, with 7 bases left between them. The germline gives CDR1 SGHTS, CDR2 YDEGEE. The CDR3 DNA follows: TGTGCCAGCAGCTTGACCACTACCTACGAGCAGTACTTC. It translates to CASSLTTTYEQYF.

The table lists this clonotype with many counts. The chain has TRBV25-1 and TRBJ2-3, with D perhaps matching TRBD2 (5 bases). Trimming left V 6 bases short and J 6 bases short, with 19 bases between. The V gene's germline CDR1 is MGHDK and CDR2 SYGVNS. This CDR3 spans 15 amino acids. CDR3 nucleotide sequence: TGTGCCAGCAGCGAAACGTGGCCGGGGTTTGATACGCAGTATTTT. This encodes CASSETWPGFDTQYF. Complete variable domain (other parts from reference TRBV25-1 and TRBJ2-3): EADIYQTPRYLVIGTGKKITLECSQTMGHDKMYWYQQDPGMELHLIHYSYGVNSTEKGDLSSESTVSRIRTEHFPLTLESARPSHTSQYLCASSETWPGFDTQYFGPGTRLTVL.

This clonotype was observed many times. The rearrangement links TRBV7-9 to TRBJ2-3; D remains unclear. With the DNA end fitting TRBJ1-1 better, the J assignment may be wrong. CDR1 is SEHNR, CDR2 FQNEAQ, per germline (reference sequence). This CDR3 has 13 residues. The CDR3 sequence is CASSLALLGIAFF. The CDR3 DNA follows: TGTGCCAGCAGCTTAGCGCTTCTGGGGATAGCTTTCTTT.

This clonotype has ten or more counts. V and J are TRBV20-1 and TRBJ2-2; no definite D call. CDR1 and CDR2 from the germline V gene are DFQATT and SNEGSKA (reference sequence). This CDR3 has 15 amino acids. V was pared by 0 bases and J by 0 bases, with 8 bases between. The CDR3 loop reads CSARDLATNTGELFF. CDR3 DNA sequence: TGCAGTGCTAGAGATTTAGCCACGAACACCGGGGAGCTGTTTTTT.

The table lists this clonotype with a few counts. The J gene is TRBJ2-3, the V gene TRBV4-1; 15 bases line up with TRBD2. From germline, CDR1 is MGHRA and CDR2 YSYEKL. Trimming removed 4 bases from V and 1 base from J; junction bases left unmatched: 6. The CDR3 runs 18 residues. The CDR3 sequence: CASSRGGLAGGGTDTQYF. The CDR3, as DNA: TGCGCCAGCAGCCGCGGAGGACTAGCGGGAGGGGGCACAGATACGCAGTATTTT.

In regard to this clonotype: A much larger clonotype is one base distant, so this may be a read error. The J gene is TRBJ2-7, the V gene TRBV5-1; 7 positions agree with TRBD1. The CDR3 contains 15 residues. The V segment lost 0 bases and the J segment 5 bases; nucleotides outside the gene matches: 8. Germline V gives CDR1 SGHRS, CDR2 YFSETQ. The CDR3 DNA reads TGCGCCAGCAGCTTGGAACGACAGGGATCCGACGAGCAGTACTTC. Residues: CASSLERQGSDEQYF.

This clonotype appeared many times. This chain links TRBV20-1 with TRBJ2-1; the D is unclear. The CDR3 is 14 amino acids. V was cut by 0 bases and J by 4 bases, with 10 bases left in between. CDR1 and CDR2 (germline): DFQATT, SNEGSKA (reference sequence). The CDR3 DNA sequence: TGCAGTGCTAGAGATAGAAGCGAATACAATGAGCAGTTCTTC. The encoded protein is CSARDRSEYNEQFF.

This clonotype has ten or more counts. The chain joins TRBV30 to TRBJ2-7; D perhaps matches TRBD2 (6 bases). Trimming took 5 bases from V and 7 from J, leaving 18 bases between them. This CDR3 comprises 13 residues. Germline CDR1 and CDR2: GTSNPN and SVGIG (reference sequence). CDR3: CAWDGGAGLEQYF. The CDR3 DNA reads TGTGCCTGGGACGGCGGGGCGGGCTTGGAGCAGTACTTC.

This clonotype was seen a few times. The chain couples TRBV20-1 to TRBJ1-1; D remains unclear. This CDR3 contains 13 residues. Trimming removed 0 bases from V and 4 bases from J, with 9 bases in between. Germline lookup yields CDR1 DFQATT and CDR2 SNEGSKA (reference sequence). CDR3 DNA sequence: TGCAGTGCTAGAGATCAGTTCATCACTGAAGCTTTCTTT. Translation gives CSARDQFITEAFF.